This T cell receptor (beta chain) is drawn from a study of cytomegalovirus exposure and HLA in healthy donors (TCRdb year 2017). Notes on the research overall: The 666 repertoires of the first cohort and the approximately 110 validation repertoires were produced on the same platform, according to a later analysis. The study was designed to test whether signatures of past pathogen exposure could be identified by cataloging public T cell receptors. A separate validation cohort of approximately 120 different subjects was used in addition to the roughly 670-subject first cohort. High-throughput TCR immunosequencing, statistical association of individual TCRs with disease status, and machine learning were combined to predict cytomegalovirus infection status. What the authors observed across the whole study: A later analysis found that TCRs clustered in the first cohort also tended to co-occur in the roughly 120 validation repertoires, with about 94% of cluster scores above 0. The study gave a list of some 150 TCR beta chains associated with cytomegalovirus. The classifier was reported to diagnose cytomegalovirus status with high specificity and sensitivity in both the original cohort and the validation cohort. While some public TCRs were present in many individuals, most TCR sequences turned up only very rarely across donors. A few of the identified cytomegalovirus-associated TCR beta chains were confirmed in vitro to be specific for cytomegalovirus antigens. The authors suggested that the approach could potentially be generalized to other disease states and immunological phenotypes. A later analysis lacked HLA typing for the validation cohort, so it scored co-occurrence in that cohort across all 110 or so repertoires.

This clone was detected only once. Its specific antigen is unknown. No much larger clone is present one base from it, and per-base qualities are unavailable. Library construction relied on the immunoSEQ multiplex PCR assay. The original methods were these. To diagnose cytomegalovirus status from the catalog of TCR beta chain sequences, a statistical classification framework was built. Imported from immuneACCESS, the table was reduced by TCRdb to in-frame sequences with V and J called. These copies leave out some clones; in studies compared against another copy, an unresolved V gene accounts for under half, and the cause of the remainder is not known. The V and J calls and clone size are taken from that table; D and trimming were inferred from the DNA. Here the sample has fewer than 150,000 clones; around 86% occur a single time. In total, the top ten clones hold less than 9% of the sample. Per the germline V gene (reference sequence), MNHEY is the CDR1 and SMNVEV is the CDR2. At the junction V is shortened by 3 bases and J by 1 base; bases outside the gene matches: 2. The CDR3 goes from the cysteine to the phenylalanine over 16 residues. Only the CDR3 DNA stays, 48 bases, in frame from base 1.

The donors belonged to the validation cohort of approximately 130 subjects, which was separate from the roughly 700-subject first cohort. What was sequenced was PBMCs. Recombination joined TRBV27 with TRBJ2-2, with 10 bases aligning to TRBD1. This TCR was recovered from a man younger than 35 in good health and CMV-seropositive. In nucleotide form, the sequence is TGTGCCAGCAGTTTCCGGGACAGGGGGAACACCGGGGAGCTGTTTTTT. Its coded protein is CASSFRDRGNTGELFF.